Sequencing of this TCR beta chain was carried out in a study of cytomegalovirus exposure and HLA in healthy donors. As for the study in general: A previous analysis identified 95 million to 140 million unique TCR beta sequences derived from around 200 million T cells. Of fewer than 450 genotyped donors, roughly 86% clustered with self-reported Caucasian donors. Study results and limitations: Indistinguishable V segments such as TRBV6-2 and TRBV6-3 were excluded.

On this clone itself: Its antigen is still unknown.

It was with 60 Vbeta and 13 Jbeta primers that the PCR ran. Produced via immunoSEQ multiplex PCR; TCRdb's table is partial and in-frame only. This sample carries about 94,000 clones, roughly three fifths of them seen once, and the ten largest clones take 3.9%. At the time of sampling, donors were nominally healthy, though unrecorded immune exposures were likely. The J segment lost 0 bases and the V segment lost 0 bases, leaving 11 bases of the junction unmatched. Germline values: CDR1 SGHVS, CDR2 FNYEAQ. The CDR3 totals 20 residues. The rearrangement joins TRBV7-6 to TRBJ2-6; 7 positions match TRBD2. The sample taken for sequencing was PBMCs. This receptor was obtained from a man younger than 45 in good health and CMV-seronegative. The CDR3 here is CASSLAGGLSPDSGANVLTF. For the CDR3, the DNA is TGTGCCAGCAGCTTAGCGGGGGGACTATCCCCGGACTCTGGGGCCAACGTCCTGACTTTC.